This TCR beta chain was captured in a study of cytomegalovirus exposure and HLA in healthy donors. Study-wide background: Prior work identified 120 million or so unique TCR beta sequences in some 180 million T cells.

V shed 5 bases, J shed 7 bases, and the junction held 11 bases outside the gene matches. Germline lookup yields CDR1 LNHDA and CDR2 SQIVND (reference sequence). This CDR3 contains 16 residues. PCR involved 60 Vbeta and 13 Jbeta primers. Profiled with immunoSEQ multiplex PCR; TCRdb holds only in-frame clones, not every one. The sample carries approximately 110,000 clones, about 79% recorded once. Sequenced sample: PBMCs. This clonotype was sampled from a woman aged 18 to 35 in good health and CMV-seronegative. This chain joins TRBV19 and TRBJ2-5; 12 bases fit TRBD1. The CDR3 bases are TGTGCCAGTAGTGGAACGGGACAGGGGGCGCAGGGGACCCAGTACTTC. It yields the protein CASSGTGQGAQGTQYF.